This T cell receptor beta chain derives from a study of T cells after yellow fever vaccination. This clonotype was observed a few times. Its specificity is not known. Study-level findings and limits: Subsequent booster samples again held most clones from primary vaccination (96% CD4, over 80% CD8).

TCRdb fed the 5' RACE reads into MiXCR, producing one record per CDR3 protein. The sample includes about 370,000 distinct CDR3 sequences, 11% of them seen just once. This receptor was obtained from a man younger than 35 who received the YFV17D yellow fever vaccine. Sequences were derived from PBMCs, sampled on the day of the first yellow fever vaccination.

As DNA, the CDR3 is TGTGCCACCAGCAGTAGGCATAATTCACCCCTCCACTTT. Translating it yields CATSSRHNSPLHF. The chain combines TRBV15 with TRBJ1-6; D is uncertain. V was trimmed by 3 bases and J by 5 bases, leaving 5 bases between them. Germline CDR1 LNHNV, CDR2 YYDKDF (reference sequence). This CDR3 has 13 residues.